This T cell receptor beta chain is drawn from a study of naive and memory T cell subsets. Ligated cDNA underwent four rounds of PCR with nested alpha and beta constant region primers and SP2. TCRdb fed the 5' RACE reads into MiXCR, producing one record per CDR3 protein. The sample has approximately 58,000 distinct CDR3 sequences, roughly 6.7% seen once. A UMI-containing oligonucleotide was joined by 3' ligation to the TCR cDNA template. Whole-blood samples were 2.5 to 3 ml of peripheral blood from healthy adult volunteers. Reverse transcription used DNase-treated unsorted total RNA, aiming for about 1 to 1000 ng. CDR3 length: 13 amino acids. Germline V gene data show CDR1 as GTSNPN and CDR2 as SVGIG (reference sequence). V lost 5 bases and J 8 bases, leaving 18 bases between the germline ends.

This rearrangement joins TRBV30 to TRBJ1-1, with D possibly matching TRBD1 (5 bases). The receptor was derived from a male donor in good health. DNA for the CDR3: TGTGCCTGGGCTATGGAGGGGCTGAGAGAAGCTTTCTTT. Its protein is CAWAMEGLREAFF.